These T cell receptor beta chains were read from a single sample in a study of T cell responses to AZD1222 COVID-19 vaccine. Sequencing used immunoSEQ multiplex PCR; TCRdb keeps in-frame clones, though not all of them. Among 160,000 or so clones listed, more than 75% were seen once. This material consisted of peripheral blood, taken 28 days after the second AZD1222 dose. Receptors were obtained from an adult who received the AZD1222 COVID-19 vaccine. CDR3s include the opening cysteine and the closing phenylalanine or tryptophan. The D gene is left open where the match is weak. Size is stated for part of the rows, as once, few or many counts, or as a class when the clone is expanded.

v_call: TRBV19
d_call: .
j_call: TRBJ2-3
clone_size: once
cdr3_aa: CASRSRGRGLSDTQYF
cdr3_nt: TGTGCCAGTAGGTCACGGGGGCGAGGACTCTCAGATACGCAGTATTTT

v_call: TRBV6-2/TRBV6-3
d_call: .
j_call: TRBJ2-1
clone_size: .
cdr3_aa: CASSIGHRQINEQFF
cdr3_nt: TGTGCCAGCAGTATCGGGCACAGGCAAATCAATGAGCAGTTCTTC

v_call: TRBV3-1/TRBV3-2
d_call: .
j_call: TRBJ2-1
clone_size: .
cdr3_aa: CASSQKPIAYNEQFF
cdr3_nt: TGTGCCAGCAGCCAGAAGCCGATAGCCTACAATGAGCAGTTCTTC

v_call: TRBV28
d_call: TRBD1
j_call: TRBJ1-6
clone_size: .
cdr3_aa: CASGTTGQLSPLHF
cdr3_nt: TGTGCCAGCGGGACGACAGGGCAGCTTTCACCCCTCCACTTT

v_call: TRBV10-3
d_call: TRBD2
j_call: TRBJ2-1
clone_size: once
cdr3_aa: CAISGVAGEGEQFF
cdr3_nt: TGTGCCATCAGTGGGGTGGCGGGAGAAGGCGAGCAGTTCTTC

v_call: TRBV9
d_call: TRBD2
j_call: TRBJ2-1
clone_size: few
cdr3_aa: CASSVSGLAGDVHNEQFF
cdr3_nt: TGTGCCAGCAGCGTATCAGGACTAGCGGGAGATGTTCATAATGAGCAGTTCTTC

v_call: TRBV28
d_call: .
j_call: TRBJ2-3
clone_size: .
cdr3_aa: CATTMVGGRNTQYF
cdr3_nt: TGTGCCACCACGATGGTAGGGGGTCGGAATACGCAGTATTTT

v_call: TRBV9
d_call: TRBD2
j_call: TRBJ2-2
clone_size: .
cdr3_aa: CASSAGRLAGLNTGELFF
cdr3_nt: TGTGCCAGCAGCGCCGGCAGACTAGCGGGGCTCAACACCGGGGAGCTGTTTTTT

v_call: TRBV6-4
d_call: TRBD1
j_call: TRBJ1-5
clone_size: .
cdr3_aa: CASTRDRGSSQPQHF
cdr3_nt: TGTGCCAGCACCCGGGACAGGGGAAGTAGTCAGCCCCAGCATTTT

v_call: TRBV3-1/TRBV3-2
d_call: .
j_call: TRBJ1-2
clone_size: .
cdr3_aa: CASRTGLANYGYTF
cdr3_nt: TGTGCCAGCAGGACCGGGCTAGCTAACTATGGCTACACCTTC

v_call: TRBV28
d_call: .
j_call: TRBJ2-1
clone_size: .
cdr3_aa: CASRARDSPYNEQFF
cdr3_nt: TGTGCCAGCAGGGCCCGGGACTCGCCCTACAATGAGCAGTTCTTC

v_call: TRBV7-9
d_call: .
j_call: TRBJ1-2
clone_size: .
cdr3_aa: CASSQGTVANYGYTF
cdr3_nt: TGTGCCAGCAGCCAGGGAACGGTAGCTAACTATGGCTACACCTTC

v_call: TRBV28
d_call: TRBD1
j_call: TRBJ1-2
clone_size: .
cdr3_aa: CASNTPGGRNYGYTF
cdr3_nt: TGTGCCAGCAACACCCCAGGGGGCCGCAACTATGGCTACACCTTC

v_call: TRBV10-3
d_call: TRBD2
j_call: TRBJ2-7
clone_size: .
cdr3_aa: CAIGTSAIYEQYF
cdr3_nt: TGTGCCATAGGGACTAGCGCAATTTACGAGCAGTACTTC

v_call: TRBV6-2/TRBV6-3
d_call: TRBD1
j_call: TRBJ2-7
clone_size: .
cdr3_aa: CASSYIPGQVTYEQYF
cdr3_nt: TGTGCCAGCAGTTACATCCCGGGACAGGTAACTTACGAGCAGTACTTC